This T cell receptor (beta chain) came from a study of somatic mutations in cytotoxic T cells in rheumatoid arthritis. Here immunoSEQ multiplex PCR was the method, and the copy in TCRdb shows in-frame clones only, minus some. The table lists 9,500 to 15,000 clones, roughly 80% of them singletons. The J segment lost 5 bases and the V segment lost 4 bases, leaving 10 bases of the junction unmatched. This CDR3 spans 15 amino acids. CDR1 is LNHNV, CDR2 YYDKDF, per germline (reference sequence). The receptor was isolated from a man aged 50-59 years in good health. The chain employs TRBV15 and TRBJ1-1, with 7 bases lining up with TRBD1. The sequencing sample was made of CD8+ T cells sorted from blood. Here the CDR3 reads CATSTGDRARTEAFF. CDR3 nucleotide sequence: TGTGCCACCAGCACGGGGGACAGAGCGAGGACTGAAGCTTTCTTT.